Shown below are 4 T cell receptor beta chains from a single sample sequenced in a study of human T cells and chemical hapten exposure (dated by TCRdb to about 2021). The time point label, read with the paper, signifies: pre-sensitization, week 0. This sample's treatment or condition label indicates: therapeutic diphenylcyclopropenone sensitization with weekly scalp DPC. Library prep was done by RACE. Sequencer: NextSeq 500. TCRdb cleaned the public reads at Q25 with fastp, built clones with MiXCR and kept in-frame beta chains. Rows merge per CDR3 protein into single entries with the most common DNA and genes. This sample is represented by roughly 110,000 distinct CDR3 sequences; 10% to 15% of them were singletons. 1.6% of the sample belongs to the ten largest clones. The sample here was whole blood, taken in connection with sensitization to the hapten diphenylcyclopropenone (DPC). These receptors originate from a woman aged 50 to 60 with alopecia areata. Some clones in this sample may be carry-over from other donors' samples.

The chain is built from TRBV5-1 and TRBJ2-3; D gene uncertain. The germline CDR1 and CDR2 sequences are SGHRS and YFSETQ. The germline V and J ends were trimmed by 0 bases and 0 bases, with 11 bases remaining between them. This CDR3 region has 16 residues. The CDR3 reads CASSLVDSSSTDTQYF. CDR3 DNA sequence: TGCGCCAGCAGCTTGGTAGACTCCTCTAGCACAGATACGCAGTATTTT.

This clonotype was picked up a small number of times. J is TRBJ2-1 and V is TRBV2, with 7 bases lining up with TRBD1. Germline loops: CDR1 SNHLY, CDR2 FYNNEI. The CDR3 spans 13 residues. V gave up 6 bases and J gave up 6 bases; unmatched junction bases: 5. The CDR3 DNA reads as TGTGCCAGCAGCCCCACAGGGGCCAATGAGCAGTTCTTC. Its protein is CASSPTGANEQFF.

V is TRBV6-5 and J is TRBJ2-3, with TRBD1 matching 7 bases. The CDR3 is 16 amino acids. V shed 2 bases, J shed 1 base, and the junction held 6 bases outside the gene matches. Germline loops: CDR1 MNHEY, CDR2 SVGAGI. The CDR3 DNA reads as TGTGCCAGCAGTTACGGGCAGGGGGTCGGCACAGATACGCAGTATTTT. This gives the protein CASSYGQGVGTDTQYF.

This clonotype was observed a handful of times. This sequence joins TRBV28 and TRBJ2-2; D not resolved. There are 13 residues in the CDR3. CDR1 is MDHEN and CDR2 is SYDVKM in the germline V gene. The V end was cut by 7 bases, the J end by 5 bases, with 11 bases between. The CDR3 reads CASTSMGTGELFF. In nucleotides, the CDR3 is TGTGCCAGCACCTCGATGGGTACCGGGGAGCTGTTTTTT.